This T cell receptor (beta chain) stems from a study of T cell repertoires in cytomegalovirus infection. TCRdb reanalysed the reads using MiXCR and keeps one entry per CDR3 protein. This table holds around 570,000 distinct CDR3 sequences, roughly 43% found once. As to this clonotype: What it binds is not known.

This TCR came from a human donor in good health (CMV status not recorded). Some clones in this sample may be carry-over from other donors' samples. Sample: cultured PBMCs, taken from culture after CMV antigen stimulation.

The chain's CDR3 is CASSIPTQETQYF. DNA for the CDR3: TGTGCCAGTAGTATTCCAACCCAAGAGACCCAGTACTTC. The rearrangement joins TRBV19 to TRBJ2-5; no clear D gene. The CDR3 length is 13 residues. The germline V and J ends were trimmed by 3 bases and 1 base, with 6 bases remaining between them. Germline lookup yields CDR1 LNHDA and CDR2 SQIVND (reference sequence).